This T cell receptor beta chain was retrieved from a study of neurological immune-mediated disorders. Study-wide results and caveats: Sharing of CDR3 amino acid sequences among expanded clones across subjects was absent, suggesting private repertoires in all groups.

Using its own MiXCR run on the 5' RACE reads, TCRdb lists one record per CDR3 protein. The table includes 81,000 or so distinct CDR3 sequences, roughly 4.8% detected once. Trimming removed 4 bases at V and 5 bases at J, with 12 bases between. Germline-derived CDR1 and CDR2 are SGHRS and YFSETQ. This CDR3 comprises 14 residues. This clonotype has a count of ten or more. Its antigen is currently unknown. The chain uses TRBV5-1 and TRBJ1-4; a possible D gene is TRBD1 (5 bases). Sequenced input: PBMCs. This TCR came from a woman under 40 with multiple sclerosis. CDR3 nucleotide sequence: TGCGCCAGCAGCCGGAGGGACGGGAATGAAAAACTGTTTTTT. Translated, it gives CASSRRDGNEKLFF.